Shown below are 16 T cell receptor beta chains from a single sample sequenced in a study of response to subunit inactivated influenza vaccine listed by TCRdb under 2018. Library preparation was by RT-PCR. TCRdb lists the instrument as Illumina HiSeq 2500. Clones were called with MiXCR by TCRdb after fastp trimmed the public reads at Q25, and only in-frame beta chains were retained. Rows matching on CDR3 protein sequence are summarized as one entry with the most common DNA and genes. Present in this sample are around 470,000 distinct CDR3 sequences, 6% to 9% of which were seen just once. 13% of the sample goes to the ten largest clones. This sample comprised PBMCs from blood, obtained roughly 24 months after vaccination. The source of these receptors is a man between 45 and 75 years old who received an inactivated influenza vaccine. Donor details come from another sample of the same person, matched by shared clones.

This clonotype was seen more than once but under ten times. The rearrangement joins TRBV6-2 or TRBV6-3 to TRBJ2-5, with 7 bases aligning to TRBD1. With V trimmed by 7 bases and J by 0 bases, 5 bases remained unmatched. The CDR3 is made up of 14 amino acids. Germline V lookup: CDR1 MNHEY, CDR2 SVGEGT. The CDR3 reads CASIVDRNQETQYF. Written as DNA, the CDR3 is TGTGCCAGCATCGTGGACAGGAACCAAGAGACCCAGTACTTC.

The chain employs TRBV5-5 and TRBJ2-1; no firm D call. Germline V gives CDR1 SGHKS, CDR2 YYEKEE (reference sequence). This CDR3 region has 12 residues. The ends were cut back, 4 bases at V and 10 bases at J, with 12 bases in the middle. The CDR3 sequence: CASSPPTVEQFF. CDR3 nucleotides: TGTGCCAGCAGCCCCCCGACGGTGGAGCAGTTCTTC.

This clonotype was seen ten or more times. The chain links TRBV7-2 to TRBJ2-5; TRBD2 is a possible D gene (6 bases). CDR3 size: 15 residues. From germline, CDR1 is SGHTA and CDR2 FQGNSA. V was pared by 5 bases and J by 3 bases, with 16 bases between. This CDR3 reads CASSQTGLKKETQYF. The CDR3 DNA reads TGTGCCAGCAGCCAAACCGGACTAAAGAAAGAGACCCAGTACTTC.

This clonotype was detected only once. This chain connects TRBV4-2 to TRBJ2-5; TRBD2 matches at 12 bases. The CDR3 is 15 residues long. Germline CDR1 and CDR2: LGHNA and YNFKEQ. V dropped 3 bases and J dropped 5; count of bases not matched to a gene: 4. Here the CDR3 DNA reads TGTGCCAGCAGCCATTTGACTAGCGGGGGTGAGACCCAGTACTTC. The encoded protein is CASSHLTSGGETQYF.

In its sample, this clonotype was seen many times. The rearrangement links TRBV12-3 or TRBV12-4 to TRBJ1-4; a possible D gene is TRBD1 (5 bases). The V end lost 2 bases, the J end lost 5 bases, and 15 bases lay between the germline ends. This CDR3 comprises 16 residues. The CDR3 is CASSLSGARGNEKLFF. DNA for the CDR3: TGTGCCAGCAGTTTATCCGGGGCCCGGGGGAATGAAAAACTGTTTTTT.

This clonotype has more than one count but fewer than ten. The genes are TRBV2 and TRBJ2-7, with 10 bases identical to TRBD1. The germline V gene encodes CDR1 SNHLY and CDR2 FYNNEI. The CDR3 has 14 residues. With V trimmed by 6 bases and J by 4 bases, 6 bases remained unmatched. Here the CDR3 reads CASSGGQGLYEQYF. The CDR3 region has the DNA TGTGCCAGCAGCGGGGGACAGGGGTTATACGAGCAGTACTTC.

This clonotype was counted only a few times. The chain combines TRBV7-8 with TRBJ1-6; weak D call: TRBD1 (6 bases). The CDR3 consists of 17 residues. V was trimmed by 1 base and J by 7 bases, leaving 17 bases between them. In germline, CDR1 is SGHVS, CDR2 FQNEAQ. CDR3 protein: CASSLEPGQWVNSPLHF. CDR3 sequence (DNA): TGTGCCAGCAGCTTAGAGCCCGGACAGTGGGTCAATTCACCCCTCCACTTT. Supplemented by reference TRBV7-8 and TRBJ1-6, the full variable domain reads GAGVSQSPRYKVAKRGQDVALRCDPISGHVSLFWYQQALGQGPEFLTYFQNEAQLDKSGLPSDRFFAERPEGSVSTLKIQRTQQEDSAVYLCASSLEPGQWVNSPLHFGNGTRLTVT.

Worth noting for this clonotype: With a much larger clone just one base away, this may be a read error. The V gene is TRBV20-1, the J gene TRBJ1-2, with 7 positions matching TRBD1. The CDR3 has 17 residues. Germline values: CDR1 DFQATT, CDR2 SNEGSKA (reference sequence). DNA for the CDR3: TGCTGTGCTAGAGTGATGCGAGGAGGGGGCGGCCTAAACAGCTACACCTTC. This sequence encodes CCARVMRGGGGLNSYTF.

This rearrangement joins TRBV29-1 to TRBJ2-7; 7 nucleotides line up with TRBD1. The CDR3 covers 13 residues. Per germline, CDR1 SQVTM and CDR2 ANQGSEA. For the CDR3, the DNA is TGCAACCTACAGGGGACGCGCACCTACGAGCAGTACTTC. This sequence encodes CNLQGTRTYEQYF.

This chain uses TRBV19 with TRBJ2-4, with 9 bases matching TRBD2. The trim removed 7 bases at V and 6 bases at J, leaving 10 bases unmatched. Germline CDR1 and CDR2: LNHDA and SQIVND (reference sequence). The CDR3 covers 15 residues. In DNA form, the CDR3 reads TGTGCCAGTACCCAGAGCGGGGGGCTTGGAAACATTCAGTACTTC. It is translated as CASTQSGGLGNIQYF.

As concerns this clonotype: Compared with germline, one end of the junction differs, possibly owing to a read error. The chain uses TRBV12-3 or TRBV12-4 and TRBJ2-7, with D possibly TRBD2 on 6 matching bases. This CDR3 has 14 amino acids. CDR3 in amino acids: CSSSPDYPAYEQYF. Written as DNA, the CDR3 is TGTTCCAGCAGCCCGGACTACCCAGCCTACGAGCAGTACTTC.

The rearrangement uses TRBV4-3 and TRBJ2-7, with D tentatively TRBD1 (6 bases). The length of the CDR3 is 15 residues. With 1 base removed from V and 5 bases from J, the gap between germline ends came to 15 bases. The germline V gene has CDR1 LGHNA and CDR2 YSLEER. The chain's CDR3 is CASSQGSGQLNEQYF. The CDR3 coding sequence is TGCGCCAGCAGCCAAGGTAGTGGACAGTTAAACGAGCAGTACTTC.

This clonotype showed up many times. The V call is TRBV4-3, the J call TRBJ1-2, with 8 bases matching TRBD1. The V gene's germline CDR1 is LGHNA and CDR2 YSLEER. The CDR3 extends over 15 amino acids. V was clipped by 2 bases and J by 7 bases; unmatched bases: 9. CDR3 DNA sequence: TGCGCCAGCAGCCAAATGACGACAGGGGCCGCTGGCTACACCTTC. It is translated as CASSQMTTGAAGYTF.

The V gene is TRBV20-1, the J gene TRBJ1-2, with D possibly TRBD1 on 6 matching bases. Germline V gene sequence: CDR1 DFQATT, CDR2 SNEGSKA (reference sequence). The CDR3 spans 14 residues. The V gene lost 1 base and the J gene lost 8 bases, with 17 bases spanning the gap. CDR3 amino acids: CSARGGDRSTGYTF. CDR3 DNA sequence: TGCAGTGCTAGAGGGGGAGACAGGAGCACGGGCTACACCTTC.

This clonotype showed up just a few times. The V gene is TRBV20-1, the J gene TRBJ1-2; D gene unclear. The germline V gene has CDR1 DFQATT and CDR2 SNEGSKA (reference sequence). This CDR3 has 15 amino acids. The V end was cut by 2 bases, the J end by 0 bases, with 13 bases between. The CDR3 bases are TGCAGTGCTAGATCCGTAGCTCGCGCTAACTATGGCTACACCTTC. This sequence encodes CSARSVARANYGYTF.

This clonotype came up many times. This rearrangement joins TRBV10-3 to TRBJ1-1; 7 bases are shared with TRBD1. V dropped 6 bases and J dropped 2; count of bases not matched to a gene: 9. Germline CDR1 ENHRY, CDR2 SYGVKD. The CDR3 is 15 residues long. The CDR3: CAIRYGTDINTEAFF. CDR3 DNA: TGTGCCATCAGATACGGGACAGATATCAACACTGAAGCTTTCTTT.